This record looks at one T cell receptor (beta chain) sequence and its context. Its antigen is not identified. Looked up from germline, CDR1 is MNHEY and CDR2 is SMNVEV (reference sequence). The V gene lost 7 bases and the J gene lost 5 bases, with 17 bases spanning the gap. The CDR3 sequence is 14 residues long. Every donor had blood drawn once into heparin, approximately 120 mL on average. The data derive from a study of beta chain features in type 1 diabetes. Study-level points and caveats: Significant though moderate, a shortening of TCRB CDR3s appeared in all four CD4+ subsets of Type 1 diabetes patients.

What was sequenced were expressed TCRB transcripts, since all of the isolated RNA had been reverse transcribed. The data were produced by immunoSEQ multiplex PCR, yet TCRdb's version contains in-frame clones alone and is incomplete. Of 550,000 to 850,000 clones in the sample, around an eighth were seen once. Sequenced sample: naive CD4+ T cells from blood. The chain has TRBV27 and TRBJ1-1, with no clear D. This TCR derives from a young man with type 1 diabetes. The CDR3 sequence is CASTSPGPGTEAFF. CDR3 DNA: TGTGCCAGCACCTCACCGGGCCCCGGGACTGAAGCTTTCTTT.